This TCR beta chain emerged from a study of T cells expressing NK-cell markers. The authors made TCR beta cDNA libraries by 5'RACE template switching. This switching added a universal primer site and UMIs. TCRdb processed the 5' RACE reads again and assigns one entry to each CDR3 protein, with no DNA. Its table lists approximately 380,000 distinct CDR3 sequences. The CDR3 totals 14 residues. Sequenced material: blood T cells: a sorted CD56 or NKG2C T cell subset, CD4+ or CD8+ T cells, or bulk PBMC T cells (not recorded which). This receptor was identified in a man aged 18 to 69 in good health. This chain links TRBV12-3 or TRBV12-4 with TRBJ2-7; TCRdb indicates TRBD1, and absent DNA this call remains unverified. The CDR3 loop is CASSYTRDTYEQYF.